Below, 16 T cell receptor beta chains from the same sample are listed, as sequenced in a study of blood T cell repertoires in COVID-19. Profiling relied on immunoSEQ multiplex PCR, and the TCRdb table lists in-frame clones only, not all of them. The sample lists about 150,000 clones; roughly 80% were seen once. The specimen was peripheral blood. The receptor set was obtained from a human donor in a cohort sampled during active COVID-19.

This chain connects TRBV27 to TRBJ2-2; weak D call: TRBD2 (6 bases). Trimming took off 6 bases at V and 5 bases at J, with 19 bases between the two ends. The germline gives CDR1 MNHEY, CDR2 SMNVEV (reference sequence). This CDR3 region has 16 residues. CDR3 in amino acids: CASSLGSYAGTGELFF. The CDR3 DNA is TGTGCCAGCAGCTTAGGCTCTTACGCGGGAACCGGGGAGCTGTTTTTT.

This CDR3 is CASSSLRGPGGTDTQYF. CDR3 nucleotide sequence: TGTGCCAGCAGCTCCCTAAGGGGTCCCGGCGGCACAGATACGCAGTATTTT. The V call is TRBV7-9, the J call TRBJ2-3; a possible D gene is TRBD1 (5 bases). Per the germline V gene, CDR1 is SEHNR and CDR2 is FQNEAQ (reference sequence). This CDR3 contains 17 residues. Trimming shortened V by 4 bases and J by 1 base, and 18 bases separated the two germline ends.

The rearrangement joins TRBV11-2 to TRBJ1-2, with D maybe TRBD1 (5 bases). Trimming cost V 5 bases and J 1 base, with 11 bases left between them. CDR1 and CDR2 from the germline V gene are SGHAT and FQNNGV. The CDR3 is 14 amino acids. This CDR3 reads CASSRQGFNYGYTF. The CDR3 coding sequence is TGTGCCAGCAGCCGGCAGGGCTTTAACTATGGCTACACCTTC.

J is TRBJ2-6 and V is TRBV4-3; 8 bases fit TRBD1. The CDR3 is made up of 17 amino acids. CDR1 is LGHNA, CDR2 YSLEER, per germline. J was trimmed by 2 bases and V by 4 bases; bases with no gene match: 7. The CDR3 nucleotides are TGCGCCAGCAGCCCAAATCAGGGGGCAGCTGGGGCCAACGTCCTGACTTTC. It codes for CASSPNQGAAGANVLTF.

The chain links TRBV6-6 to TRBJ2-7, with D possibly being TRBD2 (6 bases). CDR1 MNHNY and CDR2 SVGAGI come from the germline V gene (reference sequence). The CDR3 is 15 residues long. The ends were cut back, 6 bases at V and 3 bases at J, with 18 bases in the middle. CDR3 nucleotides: TGTGCCAGCAGCCCGGCGCGGGGTTTCAACTACGAGCAGTACTTC. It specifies CASSPARGFNYEQYF.

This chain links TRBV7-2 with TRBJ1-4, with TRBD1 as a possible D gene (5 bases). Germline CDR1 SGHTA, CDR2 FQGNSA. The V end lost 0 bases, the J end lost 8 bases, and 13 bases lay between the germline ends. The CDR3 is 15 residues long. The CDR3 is CASSLARGPGEKLFF. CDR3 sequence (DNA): TGTGCCAGCAGCTTAGCGCGGGGACCTGGGGAAAAACTGTTTTTT.

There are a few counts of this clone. Here the CDR3 DNA reads TGTGCCAGCAGCGTAGGCAGTCTGAGCAATCAGCCCCAGCATTTT. Translated, it gives CASSVGSLSNQPQHF. The rearrangement joins TRBV9 to TRBJ1-5, with D hard to call. V was trimmed by 0 bases and J by 1 base, leaving 8 bases between them. CDR3 length: 15 amino acids. Germline values: CDR1 SGDLS, CDR2 YYNGEE.

CDR3 DNA sequence: TGCAGCGTTGATCCCCAATCCGGGGAAGCTGGCTACACCTTC. Translating gives CSVDPQSGEAGYTF. The V call is TRBV29-1, the J call TRBJ1-2; D remains unclear. V lost 3 bases and J 7 bases, leaving 18 bases between the germline ends. From germline, CDR1 is SQVTM and CDR2 ANQGSEA. The CDR3 runs 14 residues.

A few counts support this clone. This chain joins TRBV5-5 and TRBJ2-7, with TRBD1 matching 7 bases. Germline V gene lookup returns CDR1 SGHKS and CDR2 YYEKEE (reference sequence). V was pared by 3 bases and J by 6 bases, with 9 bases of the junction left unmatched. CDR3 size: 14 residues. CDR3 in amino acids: CASSSWTGPREQYF. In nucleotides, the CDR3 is TGTGCCAGCAGCTCCTGGACAGGCCCCCGCGAGCAGTACTTC. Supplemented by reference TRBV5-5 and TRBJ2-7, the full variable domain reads DAGVTQSPTHLIKTRGQQVTLRCSPISGHKSVSWYQQVLGQGPQFIFQYYEKEERGRGNFPDRFSARQFPNYSSELNVNALLLGDSALYLCASSSWTGPREQYFGPGTRLTVT.

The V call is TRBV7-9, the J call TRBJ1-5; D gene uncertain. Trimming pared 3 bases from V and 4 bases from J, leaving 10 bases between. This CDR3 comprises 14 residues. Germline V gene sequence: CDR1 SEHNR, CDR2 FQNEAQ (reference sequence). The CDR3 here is CASSFLTENQPQHF. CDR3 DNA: TGTGCCAGCAGCTTCCTCACAGAAAATCAGCCCCAGCATTTT.

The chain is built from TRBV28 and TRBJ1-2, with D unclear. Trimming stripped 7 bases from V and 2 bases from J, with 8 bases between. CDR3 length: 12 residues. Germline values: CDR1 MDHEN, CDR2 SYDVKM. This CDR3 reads CASMGGNYGYTF. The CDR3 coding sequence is TGTGCCAGCATGGGAGGGAACTATGGCTACACCTTC.

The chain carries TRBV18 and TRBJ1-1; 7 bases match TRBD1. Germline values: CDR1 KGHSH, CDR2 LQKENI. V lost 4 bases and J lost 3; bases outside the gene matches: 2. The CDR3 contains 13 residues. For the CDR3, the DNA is TGTGCCAGCTCACAGCAGGGGGACACTGAAGCTTTCTTT. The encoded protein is CASSQQGDTEAFF.

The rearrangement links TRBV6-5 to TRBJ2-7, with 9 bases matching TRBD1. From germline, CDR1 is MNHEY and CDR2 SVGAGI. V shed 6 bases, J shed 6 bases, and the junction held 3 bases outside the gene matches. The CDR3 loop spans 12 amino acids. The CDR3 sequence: CASSPTGGEQYF. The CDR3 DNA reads TGTGCCAGCAGCCCGACAGGGGGCGAGCAGTACTTC.

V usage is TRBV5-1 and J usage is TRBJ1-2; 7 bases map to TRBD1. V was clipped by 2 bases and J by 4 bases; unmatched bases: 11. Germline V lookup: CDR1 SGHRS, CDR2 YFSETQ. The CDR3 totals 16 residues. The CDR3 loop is CASSLSGTAEFYGYTF. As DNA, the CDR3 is TGCGCCAGCAGCTTATCCGGGACAGCAGAATTCTATGGCTACACCTTC.

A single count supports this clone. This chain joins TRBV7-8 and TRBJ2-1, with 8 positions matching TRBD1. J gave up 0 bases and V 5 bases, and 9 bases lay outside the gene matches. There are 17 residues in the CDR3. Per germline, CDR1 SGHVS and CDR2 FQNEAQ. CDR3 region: CASSLGQGRSSYNEQFF. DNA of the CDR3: TGTGCCAGCAGCCTAGGACAGGGCCGGAGCTCCTACAATGAGCAGTTCTTC.

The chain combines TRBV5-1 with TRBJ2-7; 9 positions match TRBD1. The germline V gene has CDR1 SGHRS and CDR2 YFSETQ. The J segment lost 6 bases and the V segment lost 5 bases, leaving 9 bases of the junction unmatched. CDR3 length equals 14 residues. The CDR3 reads CASSATGQGIEQYF. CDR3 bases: TGCGCCAGCAGTGCCACGGGACAGGGTATCGAGCAGTACTTC.